These 15 T cell receptor beta chains share one sample of origin, sequenced in a study of T cells in Graves' hyperthyroidism and ophthalmopathy. The investigators amplified TCR beta CDR3 regions from RNA transcripts. HTBI primers were employed in a first-round RT-PCR of the TCR CDR3. Each CDR3 protein gets one entry after TCRdb re-called the multiplex PCR reads with MiXCR. The repertoire consists of some 570,000 distinct CDR3 sequences, with roughly 15% occurring once and the leading ten covering approximately 18%. The sample comprised blood. The source is a woman under 30 with Graves' ophthalmopathy.

This clonotype was detected a few times. The chain combines TRBV6-5 with TRBJ2-5; no reliable D call. V lost 2 bases to trimming and J lost 2 bases, with 9 bases between them. The CDR3 is 14 amino acids. CDR1 and CDR2 from the germline V gene are MNHEY and SVGAGI. CDR3 in DNA: TGTGCCAGCAGTTACACGCCTCCTCAAGAGACCCAGTACTTC. It specifies CASSYTPPQETQYF.

This sequence joins TRBV20-1 and TRBJ2-1; weak D call: TRBD1 (7 bases). Germline V gene data show CDR1 as DFQATT and CDR2 as SNEGSKA (reference sequence). The CDR3 length is 15 residues. V was pared by 3 bases and J by 6 bases, with 18 bases between. This CDR3 reads CSARAPQGGVNEQFF. The CDR3 region has the DNA TGCAGTGCTAGGGCTCCCCAGGGGGGCGTCAATGAGCAGTTCTTC.

This clonotype has ten or more counts. The V call is TRBV6-1, the J call TRBJ1-2; a possible D gene is TRBD1 (5 bases). Germline V gives CDR1 MNHNS, CDR2 SASEGT. The CDR3 has 14 amino acids. Trimming removed 0 bases at V and 11 bases at J, with 16 bases between. The CDR3: CASSEAARTQLYTF. DNA of the CDR3: TGTGCCAGCAGTGAAGCTGCCAGGACACAACTATACACCTTC.

This clonotype has a count of ten or more. This chain links TRBV7-9 with TRBJ1-2, with unresolved D. CDR3 length: 12 amino acids. Trimming cost V 5 bases and J 6 bases, with 10 bases left between them. CDR1 and CDR2 (germline): SEHNR, FQNEAQ (reference sequence). CDR3 protein: CASSPGPHGYTF. CDR3 coding DNA: TGTGCCAGCAGCCCCGGCCCCCATGGCTACACCTTC.

This clonotype was seen a handful of times. This sequence joins TRBV28 and TRBJ1-6; no firm D call. Deletions cut 7 bases from V and 5 bases from J, with 6 bases between. From germline, CDR1 is MDHEN and CDR2 SYDVKM. The CDR3 loop spans 12 amino acids. The CDR3 spells CASKSDNSPLHF. The CDR3 DNA follows: TGTGCCAGCAAGTCAGATAATTCACCCCTCCACTTT.

The table lists this clonotype with many counts. The V call is TRBV6-1, the J call TRBJ1-5; TRBD1 is a possible D gene (6 bases). The CDR3 has 14 residues. With 5 bases removed from V and 7 bases from J, the gap between germline ends came to 15 bases. Germline loops: CDR1 MNHNS, CDR2 SASEGT. The DNA for the CDR3 is TGTGCCAGCAGTTCGAAAGGGGGTGTGCAGCCCCAGCATTTT. Translation: CASSSKGGVQPQHF.

The chain couples TRBV10-3 to TRBJ2-7, with D perhaps matching TRBD1 or TRBD2 (7 bases each). With 4 bases removed from V and 1 base from J, the gap between germline ends came to 14 bases. Germline V CDR1 and CDR2: ENHRY, SYGVKD. The CDR3 is made up of 15 amino acids. The CDR3 nucleotides are TGTGCCATCAGTGGGGCAGGGGGGGATTCCTACGAGCAGTACTTC. Amino acid sequence: CAISGAGGDSYEQYF.

This clonotype has ten or more counts. This chain joins TRBV27 and TRBJ1-1, with D hard to call. The germline gives CDR1 MNHEY, CDR2 SMNVEV (reference sequence). This CDR3 is built from 14 residues. V lost 3 bases, J lost 3 bases, and 11 bases lay in between. This CDR3 is CASSFGQSYTEAFF. CDR3 nucleotide sequence: TGTGCCAGCAGTTTTGGTCAGTCATACACTGAAGCTTTCTTT.

The V call is TRBV7-2, the J call TRBJ1-6; the D gene is possibly TRBD1 (6 bases). V shed 0 bases and J shed 0 bases, with 12 bases lying between them. The CDR3 runs to 18 residues. CDR1 is SGHTA and CDR2 is FQGNSA in the germline V gene. CDR3 DNA: TGTGCCAGCAGCTTAGCGACAGGCCCGCTCTCCTATAATTCACCCCTCCACTTT. This codes for CASSLATGPLSYNSPLHF.

Concerning this clonotype itself: Sequence at one end of the junction differs from germline and may be a read error. The chain links TRBV6-2 or TRBV6-3 to TRBJ1-1; 7 nucleotides line up with TRBD1. Germline assignment: CDR1 MNHEY and CDR2 SVGEGT. This CDR3 contains 13 residues. CDR3 DNA: TGTGCCAGCACTCTCCAGGGGGTCGCTGAAGCTCTCTTT. Protein: CASTLQGVAEALF.

This clonotype was recorded at least ten times. The CDR3 is CSAAKDRLYDMNTEAFF. The CDR3 nucleotides read TGCAGTGCTGCAAAGGACAGGCTTTACGATATGAACACTGAAGCTTTCTTT. The V gene is TRBV20-1, the J gene TRBJ1-1; 7 bases are shared with TRBD1. The length of the CDR3 is 17 residues. CDR1 and CDR2 from the germline V gene are DFQATT and SNEGSKA (reference sequence). Unmatched junction bases numbered 15, after V lost 5 bases and J lost 0 bases.

This clonotype was found a few times. A much larger clone lies a single base off, so this may be a read error. The rearrangement joins TRBV7-9 to TRBJ1-1; D is unclear. CDR1 and CDR2 from the germline V gene are SEHNR and FQNEAQ (reference sequence). The CDR3 length is 12 residues. The CDR3 protein is CASSWENTEASF. DNA of the CDR3: TGTGCCAGCAGTTGGGAGAACACTGAAGCTTCCTTT.

This clonotype came up many times. The chain uses TRBV18 and TRBJ2-3; the D gene is possibly TRBD1 (5 bases). CDR1 is KGHSH, CDR2 LQKENI, per germline. The V gene lost 2 bases and the J gene lost 5 bases, with 8 bases spanning the gap. The CDR3 totals 13 residues. The CDR3: CASSPEGVDTQYF. Written as DNA, the CDR3 is TGTGCCAGCTCACCAGAAGGGGTAGATACGCAGTATTTT.

This clonotype has at least ten counts. The chain couples TRBV12-3 or TRBV12-4 to TRBJ2-5, with D perhaps TRBD1 or TRBD2 (5 bases each). The CDR3 is 13 amino acids. V lost 4 bases, J lost 5 bases, and 11 bases lay in between. For the CDR3, the DNA is TGTGCCAGCAGTTACGGGGCGGCGGAGACCCAGTACTTC. Protein product: CASSYGAAETQYF.

This clonotype was counted at least ten times. The chain is built from TRBV11-2 and TRBJ2-3, with no clear D. This CDR3 spans 15 amino acids. The V end lost 0 bases, the J end lost 0 bases, and 7 bases lay between the germline ends. Germline V gene data show CDR1 as SGHAT and CDR2 as FQNNGV. This CDR3 reads CASSLDGRSTDTQYF. The CDR3 nucleotides read TGTGCCAGCAGCTTAGATGGCCGGAGCACAGATACGCAGTATTTT.